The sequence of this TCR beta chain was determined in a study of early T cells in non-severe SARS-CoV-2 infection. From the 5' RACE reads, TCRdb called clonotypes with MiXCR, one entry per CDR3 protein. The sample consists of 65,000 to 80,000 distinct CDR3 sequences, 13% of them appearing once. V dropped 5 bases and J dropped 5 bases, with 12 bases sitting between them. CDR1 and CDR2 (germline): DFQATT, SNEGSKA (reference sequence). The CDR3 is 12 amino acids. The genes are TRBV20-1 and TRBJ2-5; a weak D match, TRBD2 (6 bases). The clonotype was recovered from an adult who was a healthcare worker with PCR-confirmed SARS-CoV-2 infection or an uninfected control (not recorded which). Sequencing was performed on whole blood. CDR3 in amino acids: CSAAGGAETQYF. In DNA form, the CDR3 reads TGCAGTGCTGCAGGCGGGGCGGAGACCCAGTACTTC.